This T cell receptor beta chain appears in the sequencing data of a study of T cell changes during pregnancy in multiple sclerosis. CDR3 length: 13 amino acids. Germline CDR1 is ENHRY and CDR2 is SYGVKD. V shed 10 bases and J shed 0 bases, with 12 bases lying between them. Here immunoSEQ multiplex PCR was the method, and the copy in TCRdb shows in-frame clones only, minus some. Found here are 79,000 or so clones, roughly 90% of them singletons; the top ten hold around 1.7%. Sequencing used peripheral blood, obtained in the first trimester of pregnancy. This chain links TRBV10-3 with TRBJ1-1; unclear D gene. This receptor was identified in a female donor in good health, enrolled as a control in a pregnancy study. The CDR3 nucleotides are TGTGCCACCCACTGGGCTTTGAACACTGAAGCTTTCTTT. Translated: CATHWALNTEAFF.